This TCR beta chain is drawn from a study of cytomegalovirus exposure and HLA in healthy donors. A multiplex PCR was run with 60 Vbeta primers and 13 Jbeta primers. In the original processing: Approximately 72 million unique TCR beta chains, about 11 million of them shared, were counted by a later analysis. The data were produced by immunoSEQ multiplex PCR, yet TCRdb's version contains in-frame clones alone and is incomplete. From that table come the V and J calls and clone size; the DNA was used to work out D and trimming. Of 200,000 to 250,000 clones in the sample, 80% to 90% are singletons; the top ten hold less than 1.2%. V lost 1 base and J lost 0, with 4 bases in between. CDR3 size: 15 residues. Germline CDR1 and CDR2: LNHDA and SQIVND (reference sequence). A single count supports this clone.

The chain links TRBV19 to TRBJ2-6; D gene uncertain. The clonotype originates from a woman between 18 and 30 years old in good health and CMV-seronegative. Sequenced input: PBMCs. CDR3 sequence (DNA): TGTGCCAGTAGTATAGTCAGCTCTGGGGCCAACGTCCTGACTTTC. Translated: CASSIVSSGANVLTF.